The clone carrying this T cell receptor beta chain has more than one count but fewer than ten. Its antigen remains unidentified. CDR1 is SGHVS and CDR2 is FQNEAQ in the germline V gene. The length of the CDR3 is 15 residues. V lost 5 bases and J lost 4; bases outside the gene matches: 7. TCR beta CDR3 sequences were amplified from RNA transcripts. TCR CDR3 underwent first-round RT-PCR with the HTBI primer set. TCRdb redid the calling of the multiplex PCR reads with MiXCR, one entry per CDR3 protein. Of about 290,000 distinct CDR3 sequences in the sample, roughly an eighth are singletons; the top ten hold 7.9%. These data are taken from a study of T cells in Graves' hyperthyroidism and ophthalmopathy. Whole-study results and caveats: Before onset, ophthalmopathy was predicted by the model a median 6.5 months earlier.

Diagnosis of hyperthyroidism was new in patients aged 18 to 65, and its duration was under 2 months. This clonotype was sampled from a woman aged 40 to 50 with Graves' hyperthyroidism. This sequence joins TRBV7-8 and TRBJ2-3; 9 bases are a match to TRBD2. The sequenced sample consisted of blood. CDR3 amino acids: CASSPQREVADTQYF. The CDR3 coding sequence is TGTGCCAGCAGCCCACAGCGGGAGGTCGCAGATACGCAGTATTTT.